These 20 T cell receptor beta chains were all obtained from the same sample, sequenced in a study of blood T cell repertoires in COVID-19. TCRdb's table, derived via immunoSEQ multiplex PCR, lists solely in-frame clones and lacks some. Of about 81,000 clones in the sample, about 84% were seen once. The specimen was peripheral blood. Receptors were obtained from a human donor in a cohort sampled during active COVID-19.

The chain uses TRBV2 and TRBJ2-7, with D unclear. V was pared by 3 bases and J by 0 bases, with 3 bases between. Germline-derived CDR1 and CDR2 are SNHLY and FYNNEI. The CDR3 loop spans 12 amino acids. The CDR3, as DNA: TGTGCCAGCAGTGACTACTCCTACGAGCAGTACTTC. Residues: CASSDYSYEQYF.

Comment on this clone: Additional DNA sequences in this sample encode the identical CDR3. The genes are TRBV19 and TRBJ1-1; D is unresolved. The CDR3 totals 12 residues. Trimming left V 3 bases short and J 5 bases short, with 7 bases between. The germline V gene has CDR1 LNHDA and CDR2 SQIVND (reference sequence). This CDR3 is CASSIGVTEAFF. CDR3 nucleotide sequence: TGTGCCAGTAGTATCGGGGTGACTGAAGCTTTCTTT.

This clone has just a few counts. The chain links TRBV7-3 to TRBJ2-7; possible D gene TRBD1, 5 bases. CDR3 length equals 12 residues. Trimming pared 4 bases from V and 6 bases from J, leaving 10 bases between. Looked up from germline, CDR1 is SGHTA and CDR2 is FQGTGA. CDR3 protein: CASSSGLGEQYF. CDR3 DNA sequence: TGTGCCAGCAGCTCAGGGTTGGGCGAGCAGTACTTC.

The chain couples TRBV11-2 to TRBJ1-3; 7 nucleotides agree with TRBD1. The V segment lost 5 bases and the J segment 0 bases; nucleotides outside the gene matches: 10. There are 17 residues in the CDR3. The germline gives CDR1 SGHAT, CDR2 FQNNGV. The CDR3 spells CASSPPRGTVSGNTIYF. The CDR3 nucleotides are TGTGCCAGCAGCCCCCCCAGAGGGACAGTCTCTGGAAACACCATATATTTT.

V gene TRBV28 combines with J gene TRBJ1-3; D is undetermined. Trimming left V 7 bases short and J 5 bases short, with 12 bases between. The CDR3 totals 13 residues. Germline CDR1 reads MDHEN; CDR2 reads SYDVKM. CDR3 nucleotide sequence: TGTGCCAGCACCCTACCCATAAGAAACACCATATATTTT. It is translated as CASTLPIRNTIYF.

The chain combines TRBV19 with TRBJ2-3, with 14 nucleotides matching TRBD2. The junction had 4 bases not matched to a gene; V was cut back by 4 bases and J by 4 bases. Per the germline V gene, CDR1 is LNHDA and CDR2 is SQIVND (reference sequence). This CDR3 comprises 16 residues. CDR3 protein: CASSTRLAGGSDTQYF. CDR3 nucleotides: TGTGCCAGTAGTACTCGACTAGCGGGGGGGTCAGATACGCAGTATTTT.

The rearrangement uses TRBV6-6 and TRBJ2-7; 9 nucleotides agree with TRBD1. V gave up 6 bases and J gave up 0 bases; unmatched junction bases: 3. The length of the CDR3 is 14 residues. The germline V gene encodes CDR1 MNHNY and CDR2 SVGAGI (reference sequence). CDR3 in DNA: TGTGCCAGCAGGGGGACAGGGAACTCCTACGAGCAGTACTTC. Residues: CASRGTGNSYEQYF.

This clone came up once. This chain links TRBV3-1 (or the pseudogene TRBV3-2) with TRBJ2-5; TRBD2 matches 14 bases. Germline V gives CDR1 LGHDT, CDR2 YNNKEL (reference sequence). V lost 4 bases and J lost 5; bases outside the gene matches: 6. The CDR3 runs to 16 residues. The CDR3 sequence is CASSRGTSGGAETQYF. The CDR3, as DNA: TGTGCCAGCAGCCGGGGGACTAGCGGGGGCGCCGAGACCCAGTACTTC.

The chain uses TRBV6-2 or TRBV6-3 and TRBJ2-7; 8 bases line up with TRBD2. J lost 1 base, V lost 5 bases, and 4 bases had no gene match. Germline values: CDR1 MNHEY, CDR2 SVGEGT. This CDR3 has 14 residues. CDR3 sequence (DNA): TGTGCCAGCAGTAGCGGGGGTCTTTCCTACGAGCAGTACTTC. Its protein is CASSSGGLSYEQYF.

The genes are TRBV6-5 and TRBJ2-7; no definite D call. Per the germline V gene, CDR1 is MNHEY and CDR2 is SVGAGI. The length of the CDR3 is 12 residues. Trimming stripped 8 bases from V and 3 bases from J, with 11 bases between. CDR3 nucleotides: TGTGCCAGCGCCGAGGTTGTCTACGAGCAGTACTTC. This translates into CASAEVVYEQYF.

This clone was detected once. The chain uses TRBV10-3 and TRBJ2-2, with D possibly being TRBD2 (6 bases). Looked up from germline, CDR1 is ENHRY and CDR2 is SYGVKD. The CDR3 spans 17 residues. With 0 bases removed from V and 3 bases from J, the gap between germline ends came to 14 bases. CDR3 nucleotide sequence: TGTGCCATCAGTGAGTCGGCCTCCGGGGGACACACCGGGGAGCTGTTTTTT. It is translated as CAISESASGGHTGELFF.

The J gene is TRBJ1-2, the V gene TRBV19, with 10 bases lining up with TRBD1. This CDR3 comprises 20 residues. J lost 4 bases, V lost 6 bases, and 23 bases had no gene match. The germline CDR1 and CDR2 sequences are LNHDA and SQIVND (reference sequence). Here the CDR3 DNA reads TGTGCCAGTAGGCCTGGTGGGCCGGGACAGGGGAACAGAGCAGGCTATGGCTACACCTTC. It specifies CASRPGGPGQGNRAGYGYTF.

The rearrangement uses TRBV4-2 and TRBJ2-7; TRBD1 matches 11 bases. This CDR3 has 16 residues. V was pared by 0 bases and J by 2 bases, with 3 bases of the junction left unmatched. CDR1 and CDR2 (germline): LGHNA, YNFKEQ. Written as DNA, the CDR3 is TGTGCCAGCAGCCAAGAGGGACAGGGGGACCCCTACGAGCAGTACTTC. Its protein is CASSQEGQGDPYEQYF.

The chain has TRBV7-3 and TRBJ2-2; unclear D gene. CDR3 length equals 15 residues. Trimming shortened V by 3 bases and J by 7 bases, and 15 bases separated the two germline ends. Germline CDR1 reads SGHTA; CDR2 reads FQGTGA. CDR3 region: CASSFQPQSGGELFF. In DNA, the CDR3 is TGTGCCAGCAGCTTCCAACCCCAATCGGGCGGGGAGCTGTTTTTT.

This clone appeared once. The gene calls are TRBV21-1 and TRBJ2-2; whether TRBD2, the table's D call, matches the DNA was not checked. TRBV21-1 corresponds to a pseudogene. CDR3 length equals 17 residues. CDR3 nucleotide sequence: TGTGCCAGCAGCAAGGAGACTAGCGGGAGGAACACCGGGGAGCTGTTTTTT. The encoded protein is CASSKETSGRNTGELFF.

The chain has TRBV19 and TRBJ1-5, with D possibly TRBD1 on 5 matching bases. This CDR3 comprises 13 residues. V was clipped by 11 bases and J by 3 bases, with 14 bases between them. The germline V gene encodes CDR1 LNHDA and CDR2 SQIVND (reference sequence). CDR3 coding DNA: TGTGCCGTCGGCAAGGGGCCCAATCAGCCCCAGCATTTT. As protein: CAVGKGPNQPQHF.

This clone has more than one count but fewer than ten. The CDR3 sequence is CASSEGAGALYEQYF. CDR3 sequence (DNA): TGTGCCAGCAGTGAAGGAGCGGGGGCCCTATACGAGCAGTACTTC. The chain joins TRBV2 to TRBJ2-7; 8 nucleotides align to TRBD2. This CDR3 comprises 15 residues. Germline V gene data show CDR1 as SNHLY and CDR2 as FYNNEI. The V and J ends lost 1 base and 4 bases, in that order; junction bases with no gene match: 6.

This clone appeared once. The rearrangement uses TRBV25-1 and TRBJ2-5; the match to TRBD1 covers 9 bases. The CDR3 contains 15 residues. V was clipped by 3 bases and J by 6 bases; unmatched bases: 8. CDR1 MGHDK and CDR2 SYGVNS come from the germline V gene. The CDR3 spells CASSEPGTGIKTQYF. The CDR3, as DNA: TGTGCCAGCAGTGAGCCGGGGACAGGGATAAAGACCCAGTACTTC.

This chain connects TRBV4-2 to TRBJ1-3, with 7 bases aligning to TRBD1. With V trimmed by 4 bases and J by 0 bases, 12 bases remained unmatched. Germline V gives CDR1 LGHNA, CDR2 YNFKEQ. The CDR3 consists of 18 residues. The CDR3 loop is CASSPGGESYYSGNTIYF. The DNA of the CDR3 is TGTGCCAGCAGCCCAGGGGGAGAATCTTACTACTCTGGAAACACCATATATTTT.

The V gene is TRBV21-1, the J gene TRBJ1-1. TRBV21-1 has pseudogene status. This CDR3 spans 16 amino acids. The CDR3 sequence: CASSKGAKEGPTEAFF. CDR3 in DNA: TGTGCCAGCAGCAAAGGGGCTAAGGAGGGCCCCACTGAAGCTTTCTTT.